This passage covers 8 T cell receptor beta chains from one sample sequenced in a study of spatial heterogeneity in lung cancer. General observations from the study: Higher tumor mutation counts went along with higher counts of expanded intratumoral alpha and beta TCRs.

Time point reported: sample taken at primary tumor resection. These TCRs' antigens remain unknown. TCRdb analysed the 5' RACE reads with MiXCR anew, one entry per CDR3 protein. The sample lists roughly 460 distinct CDR3 sequences, 62% seen once, with about 16% in the top ten. Here the sequenced sample was lung tumor tissue, taken at surgery. These receptor sequences come from a male donor with early-stage non-small cell lung cancer.

About this clonotype itself: This beta chain appears as a stray read in a library generated for alpha chains; its size is not informative. V usage is TRBV20-1 and J usage is TRBJ1-1; no firm D call. CDR3 length: 14 residues. V was trimmed by 0 bases and J by 1 base, leaving 9 bases between them. Germline V lookup: CDR1 DFQATT, CDR2 SNEGSKA (reference sequence). Here the CDR3 DNA reads TGCAGTGCTAGAGACCGGCAGTGGAACACTGAAGCTTTCTTT. This encodes CSARDRQWNTEAFF.

Turning to this clonotype: Since it is a stray read in a library aimed at alpha chains, this beta chain has a size that is not meaningful. This chain connects TRBV14 to TRBJ2-3; possible D gene TRBD2, 5 bases. Trimming cost V 1 base and J 5 bases, with 13 bases left between them. Germline V gene data show CDR1 as SGHDN and CDR2 as FVKESK. The CDR3 covers 15 residues. The DNA of the CDR3 is TGTGCCAGCAGCCAAGGTACTAGTCCCAGAGATACGCAGTATTTT. This encodes CASSQGTSPRDTQYF. Full variable domain (remainder filled in from reference TRBV14 and TRBJ2-3): EAGVTQFPSHSVIEKGQTVTLRCDPISGHDNLYWYRRVMGKEIKFLLHFVKESKQDESGMPNNRFLAERTGGTYSTLKVQPAELEDSGVYFCASSQGTSPRDTQYFGPGTRLTVL.

Points on this clonotype: This beta chain is an off-target read within a library intended for alpha chains, so its frequency means little. The rearrangement links TRBV9 to TRBJ2-7; D call uncertain. The germline gives CDR1 SGDLS, CDR2 YYNGEE. CDR3 length: 14 amino acids. The germline V and J ends were trimmed by 0 bases and 2 bases, with 9 bases remaining between them. The chain's CDR3 is CASSVGQQTYEQYF. The CDR3 DNA follows: TGTGCCAGCAGCGTAGGGCAGCAGACCTACGAGCAGTACTTC.

Regarding this clonotype: The library was prepared for alpha chains; this beta chain is a stray read, so its frequency means little. In nucleotides, the CDR3 is TGTGCCTGGGGACATAACTATGGCTACACCTTC. It translates to CAWGHNYGYTF. The rearrangement joins TRBV30 to TRBJ1-2; possible D gene TRBD1, 5 bases. Germline loops: CDR1 GTSNPN, CDR2 SVGIG (reference sequence). The CDR3 contains 11 residues. The ends were cut back, 5 bases at V and 1 base at J, with 5 bases in the middle.

This clonotype was recorded once. Because the library targeted alpha chains, this beta chain is an off-target read whose size means little. This chain links TRBV6-6 with TRBJ2-5; D is possibly TRBD1 or TRBD2 (5 bases each). Trimming removed 2 bases at V and 4 bases at J, with 8 bases between. Germline V gene lookup returns CDR1 MNHNY and CDR2 SVGAGI (reference sequence). CDR3 size: 13 residues. The CDR3 coding sequence is TGTGCCAGCAGTTACCGGGGCGGAGAGACCCAGTACTTC. It translates to CASSYRGGETQYF.

The count of this clonotype is one. This beta chain slipped into a library made for alpha chains as a stray read, so its size is not meaningful. The V call is TRBV10-2, the J call TRBJ2-2, with 7 bases that match TRBD1. From germline, CDR1 is WSHSY and CDR2 SAAADI. CDR3 length: 14 amino acids. Trimming took 5 bases from V and 3 from J; bases not matched to a gene: 3. CDR3 sequence: CASSTGADTGELFF. The CDR3 coding sequence is TGCGCCAGCAGTACAGGGGCGGACACCGGGGAGCTGTTTTTT.

About this clonotype: This beta chain came through as a stray read in a library set up for alpha chains, and its size says little. The rearrangement joins TRBV29-1 to TRBJ1-4; TRBD1 is a possible D gene (5 bases). V was trimmed by 0 bases and J by 8 bases, leaving 7 bases between them. The CDR3 runs 12 residues. CDR1 and CDR2 from the germline V gene are SQVTM and ANQGSEA. The DNA for the CDR3 is TGCAGCGTTGAAGAAGAGGGGGAAAAACTGTTTTTT. Its protein is CSVEEEGEKLFF.

To note about this clonotype: As an off-target read in a library built for alpha chains, this beta chain has a frequency of little significance. The gene calls are TRBV5-1 and TRBJ2-2, with a tentative D call TRBD2 (5 bases). Trimming shortened V by 0 bases and J by 4 bases, and 10 bases separated the two germline ends. Germline V CDR1 and CDR2: SGHRS, YFSETQ. The CDR3 sequence is 15 residues long. The CDR3 protein is CASSLAGRGTGELFF. The CDR3 DNA is TGCGCCAGCAGCTTGGCTGGACGGGGCACCGGGGAGCTGTTTTTT.